One T cell receptor beta chain is described in this entry. The target antigen is unknown. Using immunoSEQ multiplex PCR, the repertoire was profiled, and TCRdb retains in-frame clones only, with some absent. The top ten hold over 1.5% of the sample, which has more than 2 million clones, 85% to 95% seen once. The sample belongs to a study of shared clonotypes between healthy human individuals. Study-wide results and limits: A generally larger estimated richness was seen in naive subsets than in memory subsets.

CD45RO negativity and positive selection for CCR7 defined naive CD8 cells, a population that excluded terminally differentiated effector memory CD45RA+ cells. The length of the CDR3 is 16 residues. Germline V gives CDR1 SNHLY, CDR2 FYNNEI. Trimming stripped 7 bases from V and 3 bases from J, with 18 bases between. The specimen sequenced was naive CD8+ T cells from PBMCs. J is TRBJ2-2 and V is TRBV2; D possibly corresponds to TRBD2 (5 bases). The clonotype originates from a man between 18 and 29 years old in good health. Some clones in this sample may be carry-over from other donors' samples. In DNA, the CDR3 is TGTGCCAGCACCCCCTTATCCAGCGGCGACACCGGGGAGCTGTTTTTT. This gives the protein CASTPLSSGDTGELFF.